What follows describes a single T cell receptor (beta chain). This clone occurred once. The antigen this receptor binds is unknown. Per-nucleotide qualities are absent, and no much larger clonotype sits a single base away. The immunoSEQ Assay, a bias-controlled multiplex PCR, was used to amplify TCRbeta CDR3 regions from genomic DNA. From the authors' description of their analysis: The number of nucleated cells in each sample was estimated by amplification of reference gene primers within the assay. Sequence reads were collapsed and filtered to measure the absolute abundance of every unique TCRbeta CDR3 rearrangement. For each sample, productive Simpson clonality was calculated by taking the square root of Simpson's diversity index across productive rearrangements. Drawn from immuneACCESS, this table holds only the in-frame rearrangements with V and J called that TCRdb kept. Clones are partly lost; checked studies trace under half to an unresolved V gene and leave the rest unexplained. V and J calls and clone size are those listed in that table; D and trimming were worked out from the DNA. Here the sample has a few hundred thousand clones; more than 70% occur a single time. The ten top clones hold over 9% of the sample.

Collaborating institutions collected whole blood in K2EDTA tubes following their own protocols. For TCRbeta analysis, collaborators shipped samples as frozen whole blood, isolated PBMCs, or DNA extracted from either of those sample types. From the germline V gene (reference sequence), CDR1 is LGHDT and CDR2 is YNNKEL. Inclusive of the bounding cysteine and phenylalanine, the CDR3 is 15 residues long. Left in the record is the CDR3 DNA by itself, 45 bases read in frame from the first base. Trimming costs V 1 base and J 6 bases, and their ends lie 14 bases apart. This sample stems from a study of blood T cell repertoires in COVID-19 (dated by TCRdb to the early 2020s). Some background on the complete study: Samples covering the acute and convalescent phases of COVID-19 were provided by collaborators in the United States, Italy and Spain. Samples were obtained from the ongoing ImmuneRACE study (first 160 participants) and from 1,254 subjects provided by 6 global collaborators. Where available, HLA class I and class II types were taken from metadata supplied by the sample provider and were not determined by assay-based typing. The repertoires were made available in a free public database intended to serve as a resource for research on the immune response to SARS-CoV-2. Sample metadata almost always included a de-identified subject ID, COVID-19 status, age in years and sex. Subjects who had been exposed to COVID-19, were actively infected with it, or had recovered from it provided the deeply sampled blood TCRbeta repertoires that made up the dataset. The prospective study material was composed of cDNA or gDNA derived from T cells, B-cell-depleted T cells, or PBMCs. What the work shows at the level of the full study, not this receptor alone: The quantity of clinical and demographic metadata differed by source and by participant and was supplied without curation.

The rearrangement joined TRBV3-1 (or the pseudogene TRBV3-2) to TRBJ2-3, and perhaps TRBD2 as D gene, on 6 matching bases. The receptor comes from a man older than 75 with acute or convalescent COVID-19. The sequencing sample was made of peripheral blood. Here is the DNA: TGTGCCAGCAGCCAAGCCGGGACTCCCACGGATACGCAGTATTTT. It translates as CASSQAGTPTDTQYF.